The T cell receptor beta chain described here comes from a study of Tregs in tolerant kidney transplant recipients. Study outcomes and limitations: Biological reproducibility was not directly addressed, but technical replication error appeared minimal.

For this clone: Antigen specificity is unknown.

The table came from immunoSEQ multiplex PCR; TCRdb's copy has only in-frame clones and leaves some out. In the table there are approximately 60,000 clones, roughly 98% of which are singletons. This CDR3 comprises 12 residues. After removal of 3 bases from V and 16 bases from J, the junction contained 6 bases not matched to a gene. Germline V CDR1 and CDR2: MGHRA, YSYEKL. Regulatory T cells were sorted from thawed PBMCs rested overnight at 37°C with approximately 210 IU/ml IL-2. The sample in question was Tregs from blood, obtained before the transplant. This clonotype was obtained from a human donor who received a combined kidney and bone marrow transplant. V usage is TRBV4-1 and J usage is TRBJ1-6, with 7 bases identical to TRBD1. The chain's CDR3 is CASSHQTGTLHF. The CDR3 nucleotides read TGCGCCAGCAGCCACCAGACAGGGACTCTCCACTTT.